One sample yielded the 10 T cell receptor beta chains listed below, sequenced in a study of shared clonotypes between healthy human individuals. Sequencing used immunoSEQ multiplex PCR; TCRdb keeps in-frame clones, though not all of them. This table has some 1 million clones, about 75% appearing once. Sequenced sample: memory CD4+ T cells sorted from blood. Documented subset: CD45RA-negative fraction. The receptors here all came from a man aged 18 to 30 in good health.

The J gene is TRBJ2-1, the V gene TRBV10-1, with D unresolved. The ends were cut back, 0 bases at V and 6 bases at J, with 9 bases in the middle. Germline V gives CDR1 WNHNN, CDR2 SYGVQD (reference sequence). This CDR3 region has 14 residues. This CDR3 reads CASSESFQGNEQFF. The CDR3 nucleotides read TGCGCCAGCAGTGAGTCCTTTCAAGGCAATGAGCAGTTCTTC.

Of note for this clone: The identical CDR3 is also encoded by other nucleotide sequences in the sample. The V call is TRBV19, the J call TRBJ2-2, with D maybe TRBD2 (6 bases). In germline, CDR1 is LNHDA, CDR2 SQIVND (reference sequence). V was cut by 9 bases and J by 5 bases, with 13 bases left in between. This CDR3 region has 13 residues. The CDR3 spells CASSDRGTGELFF. The CDR3 nucleotides read TGTGCCAGCTCGGACCGGGGGACCGGGGAGCTGTTTTTT.

This clone was detected only once. CDR3 DNA: TGCGCCAGCAGTCGGGACTCCGATTACAATGAGCAGTTCTTC. Encoded protein: CASSRDSDYNEQFF. The V gene is TRBV5-1, the J gene TRBJ2-1; D is possibly TRBD2 (6 bases). The V gene's germline CDR1 is SGHRS and CDR2 YFSETQ. The CDR3 sequence is 14 residues long. Trimming cost V 5 bases and J 4 bases, with 13 bases left between them.

The chain uses TRBV5-1 and TRBJ2-7; 8 nucleotides align to TRBD1. CDR1 SGHRS and CDR2 YFSETQ come from the germline V gene. Germline trimming cut 4 bases from V and 1 base from J; bases unmatched to any gene: 4. The CDR3 consists of 14 residues. The CDR3 DNA reads TGCGCCAGCAGCAATAGGACAGGGTCCTACGAGCAGTACTTC. Translated, it gives CASSNRTGSYEQYF.

This sequence joins TRBV1 and TRBJ2-7; TRBD1, the table's D call, lacks a check against the DNA. TRBV1 is tagged as a pseudogene. The CDR3 sequence is 18 residues long. CDR3 sequence: CTSSQWGRGEPKKYEQYF. DNA of the CDR3: TGCACCAGCAGCCAATGGGGCAGGGGCGAACCTAAAAAATACGAGCAGTACTTC.

The chain uses TRBV18 and TRBJ1-2; no clear D. The germline V gene has CDR1 KGHSH and CDR2 LQKENI. CDR3 length: 13 amino acids. V was trimmed by 2 bases and J by 2 bases, leaving 6 bases between them. CDR3 residues: CASSPLGNYGYTF. DNA of the CDR3: TGTGCCAGCTCACCATTAGGGAACTATGGCTACACCTTC.

This chain joins TRBV5-1 and TRBJ2-7; D assignment may be TRBD1 or TRBD2 (6 bases each). Deletions cut 7 bases from V and 1 base from J, with 15 bases between. The germline gives CDR1 SGHRS, CDR2 YFSETQ. This CDR3 is built from 14 residues. The CDR3 is CASGPQGTSYEQYF. The DNA of the CDR3 is TGCGCCAGCGGCCCCCAGGGGACTTCCTACGAGCAGTACTTC.

The chain couples TRBV30 to TRBJ1-5; D call uncertain. Per germline, CDR1 GTSNPN and CDR2 SVGIG (reference sequence). This CDR3 has 17 residues. Trimming removed 1 base at V and 0 bases at J, with 16 bases between. CDR3 sequence reads: CAWSDFGGRVSNQPQHF. The CDR3 nucleotides read TGTGCCTGGAGTGACTTTGGAGGCCGTGTTAGCAATCAGCCCCAGCATTTT.

The chain has TRBV5-4 and TRBJ2-7; 7 nucleotides align to TRBD1. In germline, CDR1 is SGHNT, CDR2 YYREEE (reference sequence). Trimming took 4 bases from V and 3 from J; bases not matched to a gene: 7. This CDR3 comprises 14 residues. In DNA form, the CDR3 reads TGTGCCAGCAGCGCACCGGGACAGATCTACGAGCAGTACTTC. Translating it yields CASSAPGQIYEQYF.

The genes are TRBV14 and TRBJ1-3, with D perhaps matching TRBD1 (5 bases). Germline loops: CDR1 SGHDN, CDR2 FVKESK. CDR3 size: 13 residues. V was shortened by 6 bases and J by 4 bases, with 10 bases between the two germline ends. CDR3 DNA: TGTGCCAGCAGGCCAGGGTCGGGAAACACCATATATTTT. Protein sequence: CASRPGSGNTIYF.